This T cell receptor beta chain comes out of a study of response to subunit inactivated influenza vaccine. Concerning this clonotype itself: The antigen is not known.

The CDR3 is 14 residues long. Germline V gene sequence: CDR1 SGHKS, CDR2 YYEKEE (reference sequence). The V end lost 3 bases, the J end lost 6 bases, and 13 bases lay between the germline ends. MiXCR was run by TCRdb on the RT-PCR reads, yielding one entry per CDR3 protein. The table shows hundreds of thousands of distinct CDR3 sequences, with approximately 14% occurring only once. Whole-study findings and limits: The authors offered the suggestion that each seasonal influenza vaccination recruits few new T cells.

This chain joins TRBV5-5 and TRBJ2-1; perhaps TRBD1 as D (5 bases). This receptor was identified in a man between 45 and 60 years old who received an inactivated influenza vaccine. The source was PBMCs from blood, collected 11 to 12 days after vaccination. This CDR3 is CASSSPRQGNEQFF. As DNA, the CDR3 is TGTGCCAGCAGCTCCCCTAGGCAGGGCAATGAGCAGTTCTTC.